This T cell receptor beta chain was identified in a study of early T cells in non-severe SARS-CoV-2 infection. cDNA molecules, individually, were tagged with unique molecular identifiers. TCRdb ran MiXCR on the 5' RACE reads and lists one entry per CDR3 protein. The repertoire consists of about 84,000 distinct CDR3 sequences, with 12% occurring once and the leading ten covering approximately 2.6%. Germline CDR1 is DFQATT and CDR2 is SNEGSKA (reference sequence). The CDR3 length is 15 residues. V was cut by 0 bases and J by 3 bases, with 15 bases left in between. This receptor was identified in an adult who was a healthcare worker with PCR-confirmed SARS-CoV-2 infection or an uninfected control (not recorded which). The source material was whole blood. The chain links TRBV20-1 to TRBJ2-7; D not certain. In nucleotides, the CDR3 is TGCAGTGCTAGAGATCTCGGCGGAAAATTCTACGAGCAGTACTTC. Its protein is CSARDLGGKFYEQYF.